This T cell receptor (beta chain) comes out of a study of blood T cell repertoires in COVID-19. Turning to the study itself: The United States, Italy and Spain were the sources of the acute and convalescent COVID-19 samples. Sources were T cells, B-cell-depleted T cells, or PBMCs; the material itself was cDNA or gDNA.

Under the authors' procedure: Amplified reference gene primers provided the basis for estimating nucleated cell counts. Assay: immunoSEQ multiplex PCR; the TCRdb copy retains only in-frame clones and omits some. That table is the source of V, J and clone size, and D and trimming were worked out from the DNA. The data hold 90,000 to 110,000 clones, with 75% to 85% observed a single time. The CDR3 runs to 17 residues. V dropped 5 bases and J dropped 4; count of bases not matched to a gene: 6. Germline lookup yields CDR1 SGHRS and CDR2 YFSETQ. The receptor's source is a woman at least 80 years old with active or convalescent COVID-19. Material: peripheral blood. V and J are TRBV5-1 and TRBJ2-4; 16 positions match TRBD2. CDR3 coding DNA: TGCGCCAGCAGAAACGGGACTAGCGGGAGGGTTAAAAACATTCAGTACTTC. The encoded protein is CASRNGTSGRVKNIQYF.